This entry features one TCR beta chain sequence. The target antigen is unknown. This specimen belongs to a study of graft-versus-host responses after intestinal transplantation. General study findings and limits: Recipient marrow harbored GvH clones, some of which surfaced first in ileum or blood.

The data were produced by immunoSEQ multiplex PCR, yet TCRdb's version contains in-frame clones alone and is incomplete. The sample has fewer than 80,000 clones; 85% to 95% are singletons. Germline CDR1 reads MDHEN; CDR2 reads SYDVKM. With 5 bases clipped from V and 2 bases from J, the junction kept 6 bases outside the gene matches. CDR3 length: 15 amino acids. This TCR came from a human donor who was the organ donor for an intestinal transplant. The chain joins TRBV28 to TRBJ2-7, with TRBD2 matching over 10 bases. Sequencing was performed on unstimulated CD8+ T cells sorted from spleen or lymph node cells, taken before transplant. The CDR3 coding sequence is TGTGCCAGCAGTCCCTTTCTAGCGGGAGCCTACGAGCAGTACTTC. It yields the protein CASSPFLAGAYEQYF.